The rows below give T cell receptor beta chains drawn from one sample of a study of T cell repertoires in cytomegalovirus infection. TCRdb called the reads again in MiXCR, with one record for every CDR3 protein. The sample lists approximately 490,000 distinct CDR3 sequences, around 11% occurring once. The sequenced sample was PBMCs. All receptors derive from a human donor in good health (CMV status not recorded). Some clones in this sample may be carry-over from other donors' samples. Each CDR3 is given with its conserved first and last residue. The order of the fields is clone size, D gene, V gene, J gene, CDR3 protein, CDR3 DNA. D genes are given only for firm matches. Expanded clones get a size class; other rows say once, few or many, or leave the size out.

clone size: few
D gene: .
V gene: TRBV6-6
J gene: TRBJ2-7
CDR3 protein: CASSSQGIREQYF
CDR3 DNA: TGTGCCAGCAGTAGTCAGGGAATCAGAGAGCAGTACTTC

clone size: few
D gene: .
V gene: TRBV27
J gene: TRBJ2-1
CDR3 protein: CASSFSLPGTEQFF
CDR3 DNA: TGTGCCAGCAGTTTTAGTCTTCCGGGGACTGAGCAGTTCTTC

clone size: many
D gene: .
V gene: TRBV3-1
J gene: TRBJ1-1
CDR3 protein: CASSQHPFQGRDTEAFF
CDR3 DNA: TGTGCCAGCAGCCAACACCCCTTCCAAGGGAGAGACACTGAAGCTTTCTTT

clone size: many
D gene: TRBD2
V gene: TRBV11-2
J gene: TRBJ2-5
CDR3 protein: CASSLIAGEETQYF
CDR3 DNA: TGTGCCAGCAGCTTGATAGCGGGGGAAGAGACCCAGTACTTC

clone size: few
D gene: TRBD1
V gene: TRBV3-1
J gene: TRBJ1-2
CDR3 protein: CASSQGTGDISGYTF
CDR3 DNA: TGTGCCAGCAGCCAGGGGACAGGGGACATTTCGGGCTACACCTTC

clone size: many
D gene: TRBD2
V gene: TRBV6-2/TRBV6-3
J gene: TRBJ2-7
CDR3 protein: CASSYGTSSYEQYF
CDR3 DNA: TGTGCCAGCAGTTACGGGACTAGCAGCTACGAGCAGTACTTC

clone size: few
D gene: .
V gene: TRBV2
J gene: TRBJ1-6
CDR3 protein: CATGPVGGNSPLHF
CDR3 DNA: TGTGCCACCGGCCCAGTAGGGGGGAATTCACCCCTCCACTTT

clone size: .
D gene: .
V gene: TRBV7-1
J gene: TRBJ2-1
CDR3 protein: CASSPLGSFRSYSEQFF
CDR3 DNA: TGTGCCAGCAGCCCGCTCGGCAGTTTCCGCTCCTACAGTGAGCAGTTCTTC

clone size: few
D gene: TRBD1
V gene: TRBV14
J gene: TRBJ1-1
CDR3 protein: CASSRGRGQDTEAFF
CDR3 DNA: TGTGCCAGCAGCCGGGGAAGGGGGCAGGACACTGAAGCTTTCTTT

clone size: many
D gene: TRBD2
V gene: TRBV10-3
J gene: TRBJ2-1
CDR3 protein: CAISPTSGRIESEQFF
CDR3 DNA: TGTGCCATCAGTCCTACTAGCGGGAGAATCGAATCTGAGCAGTTCTTC

clone size: many
D gene: .
V gene: TRBV7-2
J gene: TRBJ2-1
CDR3 protein: CASSSVRQSNEQFF
CDR3 DNA: TGTGCCAGCAGCTCGGTCAGGCAGTCCAATGAGCAGTTCTTC